This T cell receptor (beta chain) was captured in a study of beta chain features in type 1 diabetes. This CDR3 has 16 residues. Germline V gene lookup returns CDR1 MGHRA and CDR2 YSYEKL. V lost 4 bases to trimming and J lost 6 bases; unmatched junction nucleotides: 13. cDNA synthesis used the whole RNA isolate, giving expressed TCRB sequences. Measured with immunoSEQ multiplex PCR; TCRdb has only the in-frame clones, and not every one. The sample lists about 360,000 clones, approximately 12% occurring once. This clone was seen only a few times. The material sequenced was naive CD4+ T cells from blood. This sequence was found in a man between 18 and 29 years old in good health. This sequence joins TRBV4-1 and TRBJ2-7; 9 nucleotides align to TRBD1. CDR3 amino acids: CASSLETGTGSGEQYF. The CDR3, as DNA: TGCGCCAGCAGCCTCGAGACCGGGACAGGGAGTGGCGAGCAGTACTTC.